This T cell receptor beta chain was recovered during a study of blood T cell repertoires in COVID-19. The wider study: Some COVID-19 samples were acute and others convalescent; all came from the United States, Italy and Spain.

Germline values: CDR1 SGHTA, CDR2 FQGNSA. The V end was cut by 5 bases, the J end by 6 bases, with 11 bases between. CDR3 length: 12 residues. Assay used: immunoSEQ multiplex PCR; TCRdb lists only in-frame clones, some missing. The table includes 300,000 to 450,000 clones, 81% detected once. Sequenced sample: peripheral blood. The chain uses TRBV7-2 and TRBJ2-7, with D possibly being TRBD2 (6 bases). The receptor was derived from a human donor with acute or convalescent COVID-19. The donor label of this sample is uncertain. The CDR3 coding sequence is TGTGCCAGCAGCCCCGGGACTTTCGAGCAGTACTTC. It is translated as CASSPGTFEQYF.